This record looks at one T cell receptor beta chain sequence and its context. These data are taken from a study of preoperative IRX-2 immunotherapy in early breast cancer. Stated treatment: preoperative locoregional IRX-2 cytokine immunotherapy. Patients received preoperative, locoregional IRX-2 cytokine immunotherapy in a phase Ib study. Data came from immunoSEQ multiplex PCR; TCRdb stores just in-frame clones and leaves some out. The repertoire consists of a few thousand clones, with around 80% occurring once and the leading ten covering approximately 5.5%. CDR3 size: 14 residues. Germline CDR1 is MDHEN and CDR2 is SYDVKM. V lost 3 bases and J 4 bases, leaving 10 bases between the germline ends.

The source was tumor tissue, collected before IRX-2 immunotherapy. This chain links TRBV28 with TRBJ1-5; D may be TRBD1 (6 bases). The sequence derives from a human donor with breast cancer. CDR3 protein: CASSLGGVNQPQHF. The CDR3 DNA sequence: TGTGCCAGCAGTTTGGGGGGCGTAAATCAGCCCCAGCATTTT.